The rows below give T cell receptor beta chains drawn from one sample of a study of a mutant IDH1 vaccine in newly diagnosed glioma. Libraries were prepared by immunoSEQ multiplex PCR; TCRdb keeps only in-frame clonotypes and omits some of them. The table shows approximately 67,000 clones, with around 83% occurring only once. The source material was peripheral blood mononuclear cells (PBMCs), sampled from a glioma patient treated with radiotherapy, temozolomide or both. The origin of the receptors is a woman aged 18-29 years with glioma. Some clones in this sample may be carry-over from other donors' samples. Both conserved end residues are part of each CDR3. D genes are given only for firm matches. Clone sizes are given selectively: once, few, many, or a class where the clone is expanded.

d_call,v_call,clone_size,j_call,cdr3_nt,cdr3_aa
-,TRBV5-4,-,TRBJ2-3,TGTGCCAGCAGCTTGGGTTTAGGAGGGTGGAACACAGATACGCAGTATTTT,CASSLGLGGWNTDTQYF
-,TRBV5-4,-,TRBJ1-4,TGTGCCAGCAGCTTCGCGCCAGGCCCTAATGAAAAACTGTTTTTT,CASSFAPGPNEKLFF
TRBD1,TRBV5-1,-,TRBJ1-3,TGCGCCAGCAGCTACGCACTGACAGGGTCTGGAAACACCATATATTTT,CASSYALTGSGNTIYF
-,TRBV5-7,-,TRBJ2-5,TGTGCCAGCAGCTGCCGAGAGGGAGGAGAGACCCAGTACTTC,CASSCREGGETQYF
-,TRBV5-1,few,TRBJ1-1,TGCGCCAGCAGCTTGGTAGCAGGGGTTGAGACTGAAGCTTTCTTT,CASSLVAGVETEAFF
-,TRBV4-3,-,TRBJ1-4,TGCGCCAGCAGCCAGCAGGACCGGGGAGGAAAACTGTTTTTT,CASSQQDRGGKLFF
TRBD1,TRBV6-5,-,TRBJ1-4,TGTGCCAGCAGTCCCGGACAGGCTGGAAATGAAAAACTGTTTTTT,CASSPGQAGNEKLFF
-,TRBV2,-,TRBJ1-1,TGTGCCAGCAAGGGGAACGGGAACACTGAAGCTTTCTTT,CASKGNGNTEAFF
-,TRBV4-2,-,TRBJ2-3,TGTGCCAGCAGCCTCCAGGCGAGGAGCACAGATACGCAGTATTTT,CASSLQARSTDTQYF
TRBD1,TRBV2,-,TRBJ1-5,TGTGCCAGCAGTCCGACAGGGGGCGGTCAGCCCCAGCATTTT,CASSPTGGGQPQHF
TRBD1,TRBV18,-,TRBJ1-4,TGTGCCAGCTCGTACGACAGGGGCGGAACTAATGAAAAACTGTTTTTT,CASSYDRGGTNEKLFF
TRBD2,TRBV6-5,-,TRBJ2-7,TGTGCCAGCAGTTACTCTGGTAGCGGGAGCTCCTACGAGCAGTACTTC,CASSYSGSGSSYEQYF
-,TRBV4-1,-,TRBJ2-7,TGCGCCAGCAGCCAAGATGGTGCGCTAGAAGCCTACGAGCAGTACTTC,CASSQDGALEAYEQYF
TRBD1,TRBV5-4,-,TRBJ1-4,TGTGCCAGCAGCAAAGGGACAGGGGGGTCGGAAAAACTGTTTTTT,CASSKGTGGSEKLFF
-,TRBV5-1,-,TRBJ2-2,TGCGCCAGCAGCTTGGATGGGGGGCTGAACACCGGGGAGCTGTTTTTT,CASSLDGGLNTGELFF
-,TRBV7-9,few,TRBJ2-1,TGTGCCAGCAGCTCCCTAATGAATGAGCAGTTCTTC,CASSSLMNEQFF
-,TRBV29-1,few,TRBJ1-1,TGCAGCGTGCACCGGGGGACCGTCGGCGCTGAAGCTTTCTTT,CSVHRGTVGAEAFF
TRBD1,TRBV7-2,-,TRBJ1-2,TGTGCCAGCAGCATCCGACAGGGTTCCGTCTATGGCTACACCTTC,CASSIRQGSVYGYTF
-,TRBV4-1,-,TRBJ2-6,TGCGCCAGCAGCCAAGAGGCCAACGTCCTGACTTTC,CASSQEANVLTF
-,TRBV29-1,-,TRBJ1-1,TGCAGCGTTACGACAGTAGGCACTGAAGCTTTCTTT,CSVTTVGTEAFF
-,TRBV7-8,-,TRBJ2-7,TGTGCCAGCAGCCCCGATGGACCGGGGAAGCAGTACTTC,CASSPDGPGKQYF
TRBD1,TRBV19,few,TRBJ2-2,TGTGCCAGTAACATCAGGGGGCTGGGCACCGGGGAGCTGTTTTTT,CASNIRGLGTGELFF
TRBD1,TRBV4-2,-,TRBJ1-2,TGTGCCAGCAGCTCACGGACAGGGGGGGGCTACACCTTC,CASSSRTGGGYTF
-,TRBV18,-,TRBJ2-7,TGTGCCAGCTCACGGTCTCGGGACGGCTCCTACGAGCAGTACTTC,CASSRSRDGSYEQYF
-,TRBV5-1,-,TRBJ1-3,TGCGCCAGCAGCTTGGCAGGGGCCTCTGGAAACACCATATATTTT,CASSLAGASGNTIYF
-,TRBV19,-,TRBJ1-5,TGTGCCAGTAGTATAGGGCGCGATCAGCCCCAGCATTTT,CASSIGRDQPQHF
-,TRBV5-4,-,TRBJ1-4,TGTGCCAGCAGCTCCGGCGGGAGTGAAAAACTGTTTTTT,CASSSGGSEKLFF
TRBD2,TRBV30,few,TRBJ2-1,TGTGCCTGGGAGATCCCGGGACTAGCGGGTTTGGATGAGCAGTTCTTC,CAWEIPGLAGLDEQFF
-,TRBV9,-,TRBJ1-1,TGTGCCAGCAGCGCCGACCCAGGGACCCTGAACACTGAAGCTTTCTTT,CASSADPGTLNTEAFF
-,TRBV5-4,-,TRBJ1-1,TGTGCCAGCAGCCCCTCCGGGTTCAGGAACACTGAAGCTTTCTTT,CASSPSGFRNTEAFF
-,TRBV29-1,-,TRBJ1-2,TGCAGCGTAGCTTTAGGGACACTCTATGGCTACACCTTC,CSVALGTLYGYTF
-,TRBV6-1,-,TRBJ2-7,TGTGCCAGCCCCAAACCGGGTCCCTACGAGCAGTACTTC,CASPKPGPYEQYF
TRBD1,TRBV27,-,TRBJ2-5,TGTGCCAGCAGTTGGGCAGGGGGCGTCGAGACCCAGTACTTC,CASSWAGGVETQYF
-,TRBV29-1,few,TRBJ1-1,TGCAGCGTTGATCCAGGGGCGAACACTGAAGCTTTCTTT,CSVDPGANTEAFF
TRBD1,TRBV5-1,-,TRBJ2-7,TGCGCCAGCAGCTTGGACGGGACAGCGAGCTATTACGAGCAGTACTTC,CASSLDGTASYYEQYF
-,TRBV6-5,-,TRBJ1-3,TGTGCCAGCAGTTACTCAGGGGCGCCTGGAAACACCATATATTTT,CASSYSGAPGNTIYF
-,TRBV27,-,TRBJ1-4,TGTGCCAGCAGTTTCACAGGGACTAATGAAAAACTGTTTTTT,CASSFTGTNEKLFF
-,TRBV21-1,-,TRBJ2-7,TGTGCCAGCAGCAAAGAACGCGAGGGGGCGGGGGAGCAGTACTTC,CASSKEREGAGEQYF
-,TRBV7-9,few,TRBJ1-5,TGTGCCAGCAGCTCAGCCCGACAGAATAATCAGCCCCAGCATTTT,CASSSARQNNQPQHF
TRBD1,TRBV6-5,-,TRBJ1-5,TGTGCCAGCAGTGGAGGACAGGGAAATCAGCCCCAGCATTTT,CASSGGQGNQPQHF
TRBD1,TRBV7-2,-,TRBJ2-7,TGTGCCAGCAGCTTATGGGGGACAGGCTCCTACGAGCAGTACTTC,CASSLWGTGSYEQYF
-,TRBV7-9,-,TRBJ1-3,TGTGCCAGCAGCTTAGAGGAAGTGAGGGATGGAAACACCATATATTTT,CASSLEEVRDGNTIYF
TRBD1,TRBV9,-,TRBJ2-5,TGTGCCAGCAGCGCGGGGACAGCTTCTTATCAGTACTTC,CASSAGTASYQYF